These 17 T cell receptor beta chains came from one sample sequenced in a study of T cells in women clearing cervical HPV infection (dated by TCRdb to 2017 to 2018). The library was generated by the immunoSEQ multiplex PCR assay. Not all clones reach the TCRdb copy of this immuneACCESS table, which keeps in-frame sequences only. Checked studies attribute under half of the gap to unresolved V genes and leave the rest unexplained. The table for this sample lists 45,000 to 55,000 clones. The ten largest clones take up 0.98% of the sample. The specimen sequenced was blood buffy coat. The receptors originated from a woman between 18 and 70 years old with a cervical HPV16 infection that either progressed to CIN3+ or cleared (not recorded which).

Remarks on this clone: The read terminates 3 residues ahead of where the CDR3 ends, so the germline J gene completes it. This chain connects TRBV11-3 to TRBJ2-2, with 8 bases lining up with TRBD1. Unmatched junction bases numbered 5, after V lost 5 bases and J lost 6 bases. The CDR3 spans 14 residues. The germline V gene has CDR1 SGHNT and CDR2 YENEEA. The CDR3 sequence: CASSDLTGAGELFF. CDR3 bases read: TGTGCCAGCAGCGATTTGACAGGGGCCGGGGAG.

To note about this clone: The observed sequence ends 3 residues before the CDR3 terminus, with the missing tail filled in from the germline J gene. The chain uses TRBV20-1 and TRBJ2-1; 11 bases line up with TRBD2. In germline, CDR1 is DFQATT, CDR2 SNEGSKA (reference sequence). The J segment lost 1 base and the V segment lost 0 bases, leaving 14 bases of the junction unmatched. The CDR3 runs 20 residues. Here the CDR3 reads CSARDTSGSGGAGSYNEQFF. Incomplete CDR3 DNA: TGCAGTGCTAGAGATACATCAGGTAGCGGGGGGGCCGGGTCCTACAATGAG.

As concerns this clone: The read stops 3 residues short of the end of the CDR3; the missing end is completed from the germline J gene. This chain links TRBV7-9 with TRBJ1-2; TRBD1 matches at 8 bases. V shed 1 base, J shed 3 bases, and the junction held 4 bases outside the gene matches. Germline CDR1 is SEHNR and CDR2 is FQNEAQ (reference sequence). The CDR3 runs 15 residues. CDR3 residues: CASSLDGTGDYGYTF. The part of the CDR3 DNA that was read is TGTGCCAGCAGCTTAGATGGGACAGGAGACTATGGC.

Points on this clone: The read is 3 residues too short to cover the CDR3 end, so that end is filled in from the germline J gene. The J gene is TRBJ2-5, the V gene TRBV23-1; D call uncertain. TRBV23-1 is recorded as an ORF, its role being uncertain. CDR3 length equals 13 residues. The ends were cut back, 0 bases at V and 2 bases at J, with 4 bases in the middle. CDR3 in amino acids: CASSQSTQETQYF. CDR3 DNA, as far as it was read: TGCGCCAGCAGTCAATCAACACAAGAGACC.

Concerning this clone itself: The read stops 3 residues short of the end of the CDR3; the missing end is completed from the germline J gene. V is TRBV20-1 and J is TRBJ2-1, with D unresolved. CDR1 DFQATT and CDR2 SNEGSKA come from the germline V gene (reference sequence). Deletions cut 2 bases from V and 1 base from J, with 9 bases between. This CDR3 contains 14 residues. CDR3 bases read: TGCAGTGCTAGATCGCGGTTGTCCTACAATGAG. Translation gives CSARSRLSYNE. The whole CDR3 sequence is CSARSRLSYNEQFF.

Regarding this clone: The CDR3 extends 3 residues past the end of the read, so its final part is completed from the germline J gene. The chain carries TRBV18 and TRBJ2-2; 7 bases map to TRBD1. The CDR3 totals 16 residues. CDR1 KGHSH and CDR2 LQKENI come from the germline V gene. This CDR3 reads CASSRGQSSGANVLFF. The CDR3 DNA, read in part, is TGTGCCAGCTCCCGGGGACAGTCCTCTGGGGCCAACGTG.

With respect to this clone: The sequence runs out 3 residues before the end of the CDR3; the remainder is reconstructed from the germline J gene. The gene calls are TRBV7-9 and TRBJ2-1; the match to TRBD2 covers 8 bases. After removal of 4 bases from V and 6 bases from J, the junction contained 8 bases not matched to a gene. CDR3 length: 15 residues. The germline gives CDR1 SEHNR, CDR2 FQNEAQ (reference sequence). CDR3 in amino acids: CASSSGGGQRNEQFF. The part of the CDR3 DNA that was read is TGTGCCAGCAGCTCGGGGGGGGGACAACGCAATGAG.

On this clone: The CDR3 end falls 3 residues outside the read, so it is completed with the germline J gene. The chain recombines TRBV28 with TRBJ2-6, with D possibly TRBD1 on 6 matching bases. Germline-derived CDR1 and CDR2 are MDHEN and SYDVKM. Deletions cut 6 bases from V and 3 bases from J, with 12 bases between. The CDR3 is made up of 15 amino acids. CDR3 sequence reads: CASSPPRGGANVLTF. CDR3 DNA (partial): TGTGCCAGCAGCCCCCCCAGGGGTGGGGCCAACGTC.

CDR3 sequence: CASTKMRGRGTGELFF. The part of the CDR3 DNA that was read is TGTGCCAGCACCAAGATGCGCGGGCGGGGGACCGGGGAG. This chain uses TRBV28 with TRBJ2-2, with 7 nucleotides matching TRBD2. The read halts 3 residues ahead of the CDR3 end, with the missing end drawn from the germline J gene. V trimming: 7 bases; J trimming: 5 bases; junction bases outside the gene matches: 13. Germline V gene lookup returns CDR1 MDHEN and CDR2 SYDVKM. The CDR3 sequence is 16 residues long.

Of note for this clone: The observed sequence ends 3 residues before the CDR3 terminus, with the missing tail filled in from the germline J gene. This rearrangement joins TRBV7-6 to TRBJ2-3; D call uncertain. The CDR3 totals 16 residues. V lost 1 base, J lost 0 bases, and 11 bases lay in between. Germline CDR1 SGHVS, CDR2 FNYEAQ. CDR3 loop: CASSLGLITSTDTQYF. Incomplete CDR3 DNA: TGTGCCAGCAGCTTAGGCCTGATAACTAGCACAGATACG.

Comments on this clone: The missing CDR3 end, 3 residues past where the read stops, is filled in from the germline J gene. The chain recombines TRBV10-2 with TRBJ1-6; D remains ambiguous. V lost 4 bases to trimming and J lost 5 bases, with 9 bases between them. The CDR3 covers 14 residues. Germline V CDR1 and CDR2: WSHSY, SAAADI. CDR3 loop: CASSVGGDNSPLHF. The part of the CDR3 DNA that was read is TGCGCCAGCAGTGTCGGCGGGGATAATTCACCC.

About this clone: The read halts 3 residues ahead of the CDR3 end, with the missing end drawn from the germline J gene. The chain links TRBV18 to TRBJ2-3; TRBD1 matches at 9 bases. Germline CDR1 reads KGHSH; CDR2 reads LQKENI. The CDR3 length is 15 residues. The CDR3 spells CASSPPGQGSETQYF. The CDR3 DNA, read in part, is TGTGCCAGCTCACCACCCGGACAGGGGAGCGAGACG.

Regarding this clone: The read finishes 3 residues shy of the CDR3 end, and the germline J gene is used to complete it. The chain has TRBV2 and TRBJ2-7; 10 bases line up with TRBD1. CDR3 length: 12 residues. The junction had 2 bases not matched to a gene; V was cut back by 10 bases and J by 2 bases. Germline V gene data show CDR1 as SNHLY and CDR2 as FYNNEI. The CDR3 DNA, read in part, is TGTGCCAAGGGACAGGGGACCTACGAG. Its translation: CAKGQGTYE. The CDR3 reads in full as CAKGQGTYEQYF.

Concerning this clone: The read stops 3 residues short of the end of the CDR3; the missing end is completed from the germline J gene. The chain recombines TRBV6-1 with TRBJ2-1; D might be TRBD2 (6 bases). CDR1 MNHNS and CDR2 SASEGT come from the germline V gene. The CDR3 is made up of 15 amino acids. The V gene lost 0 bases and the J gene lost 8 bases, with 14 bases spanning the gap. The CDR3: CASSEARGLNDEQFF. The CDR3 DNA, read in part, is TGTGCCAGCAGTGAAGCGCGGGGTTTAAACGATGAG.

A note on this clone: The CDR3 goes on 3 residues after the read ends, and that part is filled in from the germline J gene. The chain uses TRBV5-6 and TRBJ2-5; perhaps TRBD1 as D (6 bases). CDR3 length: 13 amino acids. Per the germline V gene, CDR1 is SGHDT and CDR2 is YYEEEE. CDR3 amino acids: CASSSDTGTTQYF. CDR3 DNA, as far as it was read: TGTGCCAGCAGCTCGGATACCGGGACAACC.

A remark on this clone: The read terminates 3 residues ahead of where the CDR3 ends, so the germline J gene completes it. The chain joins TRBV20-1 to TRBJ2-7; TRBD1 aligns across 8 bases. The CDR3 sequence is 13 residues long. From germline, CDR1 is DFQATT and CDR2 SNEGSKA (reference sequence). J gave up 0 bases and V 6 bases, and 4 bases lay outside the gene matches. The CDR3 here is CSASGGFSYEQYF. CDR3 bases read: TGCAGTGCCTCAGGGGGCTTCTCCTACGAG.

On this clone itself: The read comes to an end 3 residues before the CDR3 does, leaving the germline J gene to fill in the end. The chain is built from TRBV20-1 and TRBJ2-7; 7 nucleotides align to TRBD2. Germline trimming cut 5 bases from V and 0 bases from J; bases unmatched to any gene: 13. The V gene's germline CDR1 is DFQATT and CDR2 SNEGSKA (reference sequence). The CDR3 has 16 amino acids. The covered CDR3 bases are TGCAGTGCTCGATCCCCCCTAGCGGCGAGCTCCTACGAG. Protein sequence: CSARSPLAASSYE. The full CDR3 sequence reads CSARSPLAASSYEQYF.